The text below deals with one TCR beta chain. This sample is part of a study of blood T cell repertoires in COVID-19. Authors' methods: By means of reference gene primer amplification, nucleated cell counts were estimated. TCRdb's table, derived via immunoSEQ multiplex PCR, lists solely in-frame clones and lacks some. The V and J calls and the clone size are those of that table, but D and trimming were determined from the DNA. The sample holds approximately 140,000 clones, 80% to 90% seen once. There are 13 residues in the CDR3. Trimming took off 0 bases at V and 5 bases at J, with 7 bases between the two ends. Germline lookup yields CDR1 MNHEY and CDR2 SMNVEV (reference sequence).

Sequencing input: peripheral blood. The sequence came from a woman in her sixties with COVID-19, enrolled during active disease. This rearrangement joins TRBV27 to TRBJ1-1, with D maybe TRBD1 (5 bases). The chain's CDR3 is CASSLSQGTEAFF. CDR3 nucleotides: TGTGCCAGCAGTTTATCGCAGGGAACTGAAGCTTTCTTT.